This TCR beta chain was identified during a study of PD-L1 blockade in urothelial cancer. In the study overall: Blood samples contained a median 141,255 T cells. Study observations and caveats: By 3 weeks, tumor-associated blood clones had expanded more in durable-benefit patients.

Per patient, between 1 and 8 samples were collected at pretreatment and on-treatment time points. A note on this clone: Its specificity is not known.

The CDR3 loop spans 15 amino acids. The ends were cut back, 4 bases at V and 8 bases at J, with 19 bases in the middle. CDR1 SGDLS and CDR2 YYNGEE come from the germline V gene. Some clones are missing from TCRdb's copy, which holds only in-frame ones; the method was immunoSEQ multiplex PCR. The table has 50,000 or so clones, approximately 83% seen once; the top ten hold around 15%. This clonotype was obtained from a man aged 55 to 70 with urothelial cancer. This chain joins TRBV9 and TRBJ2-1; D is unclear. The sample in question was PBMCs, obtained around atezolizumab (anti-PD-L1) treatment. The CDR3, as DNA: TGTGCCAGCAGCCCGGGTCGGGTCAGTCATTATGAGCAGTTCTTC. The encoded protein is CASSPGRVSHYEQFF. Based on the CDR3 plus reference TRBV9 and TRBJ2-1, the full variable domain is DSGVTQTPKHLITATGQRVTLRCSPRSGDLSVYWYQQSLDQGLQFLIQYYNGEERAKGNILERFSAQQFPDLHSELNLSSLELGDSALYFCASSPGRVSHYEQFFGPGTRLTVL.